At least ten counts were recorded for the clone carrying this TCR beta chain. The antigen remains undetermined. Tagging with unique molecular identifiers was applied to individual cDNA molecules. MiXCR, run by TCRdb on the 5' RACE reads, gives a single entry per CDR3 protein. The sample comprises about 77,000 distinct CDR3 sequences, 4.5% to 6% of which are singletons, and roughly 7.3% rests with the top ten. The data derive from a study of early T cells in non-severe SARS-CoV-2 infection. About the study: The input, bulk RNA from unsorted whole blood, was sequenced, and chains were unpaired.

Findings and limits, study-wide: Private and CD4 specificities were missed by VDJdb matching, which favored anti-spike CD8 responses.

The CDR3 extends over 16 amino acids. The V gene's germline CDR1 is LNHNV and CDR2 YYDKDF (reference sequence). Trimming pared 0 bases from V and 2 bases from J, leaving 11 bases between. The clonotype was recovered from an adult who was a healthcare worker with PCR-confirmed SARS-CoV-2 infection or an uninfected control (not recorded which). Sequencing used whole blood, obtained at baseline. The chain recombines TRBV15 with TRBJ2-1, with D possibly being TRBD1 (6 bases). CDR3 sequence: CATSRDSQGTYNEQFF. The CDR3 DNA is TGTGCCACCAGCAGAGATAGCCAGGGGACCTACAATGAGCAGTTCTTC.